The present TCR beta chain was sequenced within a study of CD4 T cells in relation to SARS-CoV-2 and coronaviruses (dated by TCRdb to the early 2020s). The study in broad terms: In the ViraFEST assay, PBMCs were grown with antigen for approximately ten days, and TCR beta CDR3s were then sequenced to identify antigen-specific clonal expansions. An HIV-1 Nef peptide pool or a no-peptide culture served as the negative reference condition. Patient-derived lymphoblastoid cell lines were used to map the HLA restriction of shared crossreactive spike epitopes. At the level of individual TCR clonotypes, the study evaluated whether memory CD4+ T cells crossreact between the spike proteins of SARS-CoV-2 and those of common cold coronaviruses. The Adaptive Biotechnologies TCR-sequencing kit was used for samples from a few pre-COVID donors and for the naive versus memory experiments, whereas the other data were Illumina-based. Expansion assays from other donors in the study were sequenced with a different, Illumina-based TCR-beta assay.

A remark on this clone: Its antigen has not been determined. No much larger clone is present one base from it, and per-base qualities are unavailable.

Receptor amplification or capture employed the immunoSEQ multiplex PCR assay. Regarding the original processing steps: Preprocessing removed nonproductive sequences and CDR3s not starting with C, not ending with F or W, or shorter than 7 amino acids. Antigen-specific clonotypes were called with the MANAFEST web app, based on expansion relative to reference and other culture wells. To be counted as positive, a clone had to show significant expansion compared with the reference culture, at an FDR below 0.05, in 2 of 3 replicate wells. For a clone to be considered positive, significant expansion relative to all other tandem wells and an odds ratio above 5 were also required. CDR3 homology was quantified as pairwise Levenshtein distance, calculated with the stringdist R package after three terminal residues were trimmed from each end. TCRdb provides this immuneACCESS table in a form limited to in-frame rearrangements. Some clones are lacking; in checked studies, under half of them reflect an unresolved V gene, and why the rest are absent is not known. The V and J calls and the clone size are those of that table, but D and trimming were determined from the DNA. The sample includes approximately 19,000 clones, with approximately 80% observed a single time. Jointly, the top ten make up 15% to 20% of the sample.

The research as a whole found: The study was limited by small numbers of patients and tested TCRs. Crossreactivity analysis was centred on spike protein, so crossreactivity against other viral proteins was not assessed. Memory CD4+ clonotypes crossrecognizing SARS-CoV-2 and at least one common cold coronavirus spike were found in about 61% of donors. Crossreactive clones showed significantly weaker SARS-CoV-2-driven expansion than monoreactive clones, consistent with antigenic imprinting. No donor contributed both pre-pandemic and post-infection samples, which limited tracing the source of pre-existing responses.

For CDR1 and CDR2, the germline V gene lists SGHTA and FQGTGA. Spanning cysteine to phenylalanine, the CDR3 consists of 19 amino acids. CDR3 DNA is the only sequence kept; it has 57 bases, read in frame from the first base. V is reduced by 5 bases and J by 0 bases, leaving a spacing of 20 bases between them. CD4+ T cells from unexposed donors were collected before the COVID-19 pandemic (2011-2018). The EasySep CD4+ T cell isolation kit was used to isolate CD4+ T cells once the cultures had run for roughly 10 days. As far as cell numbers permitted, CD4+ T cells from unexposed donors were tested for reactivity against SARS-CoV-2 S and N as well as four spike pools from common cold coronaviruses. Each well received approximately 2.2 million PBMCs, cultured in IMDM supplemented with approximately 5.2% human AB serum and roughly 10 IU/ml IL-2. Half of the culture medium was replaced with fresh IL-2-containing medium on days 3 and 7. Each peptide culture condition was generally run in triplicate replicate wells. Leukapheresis product for the unexposed donors was bought commercially. PBMCs were isolated from leukapheresis product or whole blood by Ficoll-Paque PLUS gradient centrifugation. PBMCs were either used fresh in the expansion assay or cryopreserved at -140 degrees C. The QIAamp Micro DNA Kit was used to extract genomic DNA from the CD4+ T cells.

The source of this sequence is a human donor in good health. The sequenced material came from CD4+ T cells from PBMCs, cultured in vitro. The rearrangement joined TRBV7-3 to TRBJ2-6, with the D call perhaps TRBD1 or TRBD2, each one matching 5 bases. The DNA sequence is as follows: TGTGCCAGCAGCCTGAAAGGGGACCGAATCTACTCTGGGGCCAACGTCCTGACTTTC. Translated, it reads CASSLKGDRIYSGANVLTF.